The subject of this entry is one T cell receptor (beta chain). Its matching antigen is unknown. The data are from a study of cytomegalovirus exposure and HLA in healthy donors. Study conclusions and caveats: Among the most significant clusters, several appeared linked to common viral pathogens in a later analysis. Testing in vitro showed a few CMV-associated chains specific for CMV antigens. Some TCR beta chains (about 170 of them) were listed as cytomegalovirus-associated.

The CDR3 consists of 17 residues. J was trimmed by 0 bases and V by 7 bases; bases with no gene match: 13. Per the germline V gene, CDR1 is SNHLY and CDR2 is FYNNEI. Amplification used 60 Vbeta primers and 13 Jbeta primers. Sequenced by immunoSEQ multiplex PCR; TCRdb stores in-frame clones only, minus some. There are about 120,000 clones in the sample, with around 4% held by the top ten. Material for sequencing was PBMCs. The J gene is TRBJ2-7, the V gene TRBV2; 9 bases align to TRBD2. The sequence came from a man aged 18-30 years in good health and CMV-seronegative. CDR3 coding DNA: TGTGCCAGCAACCCCCTCCGCGGGGGGGCAGTCTCCTACGAGCAGTACTTC. Translated, it gives CASNPLRGGAVSYEQYF. The full variable domain, its missing parts supplied by reference TRBV2 and TRBJ2-7, is EPEVTQTPSHQVTQMGQEVILRCVPISNHLYFYWYRQILGQKVEFLVSFYNNEISEKSEIFDDQFSVERPDGSNFTLKIRSTKLEDSAMYFCASNPLRGGAVSYEQYFGPGTRLTVT.